This T cell receptor (beta chain) was identified during a study of cytomegalovirus exposure and HLA in healthy donors. Broader study findings: Most of the TCR beta V segments (in an earlier analysis) were productive either about 87% or about 30% of the time. Listed as cytomegalovirus-associated were 150 to 200 TCR beta chains.

Points on this clone: Antigen unknown.

Germline values: CDR1 MDHEN, CDR2 SYDVKM. The CDR3 loop spans 20 amino acids. After removal of 3 bases from V and 4 bases from J, the junction contained 20 bases not matched to a gene. PCR involved 60 Vbeta and 13 Jbeta primers. Method: immunoSEQ multiplex PCR; TCRdb's copy keeps in-frame clones and lacks some. The sample yields over 55,000 clones, approximately 70% seen once. Sequenced input: PBMCs. This sequence originates from a woman aged 50 to 65 in good health and CMV-seropositive. The rearrangement uses TRBV28 and TRBJ2-5, with 10 bases fitting TRBD2. CDR3 sequence (DNA): TGTGCCAGCAGTTTTTCCACGATTACGACCCTAGCGGGAGAGGTAGAGACCCAGTACTTC. Protein: CASSFSTITTLAGEVETQYF.